This paragraph reports one TCR beta chain. Its target is not known. Unmatched junction bases numbered 5, after V lost 6 bases and J lost 1 base. This CDR3 is 14 amino acids long. Germline V gives CDR1 SNHLY, CDR2 FYNNEI. This sample is drawn from a study of shared clonotypes between healthy human individuals. Study results and caveats: Investigators collected only blood, and repertoires in tissues likely differ.

Deep was the level used in running the assay. DNA input for the unsorted PBMC replicate PCRs was about 0.3 ug, approximately 30,000 T cell genomes. Some clones are missing from TCRdb's copy, which holds only in-frame ones; the method was immunoSEQ multiplex PCR. The sample lists hundreds of thousands of clones; 76% were seen once. All donors were Caucasian adults living in Nashville, Tennessee. The receptor was isolated from a woman aged 40 to 50 in good health. Some clones in this sample may be carry-over from other donors' samples. The sequenced sample consisted of PBMCs. The chain combines TRBV2 with TRBJ2-5; 7 bases map to TRBD2. This CDR3 is CASSGPGGQETQYF. The CDR3 nucleotides read TGTGCCAGCAGCGGACCGGGGGGCCAAGAGACCCAGTACTTC. The variable domain in full, with the rest retrieved from reference TRBV2 and TRBJ2-5, is EPEVTQTPSHQVTQMGQEVILRCVPISNHLYFYWYRQILGQKVEFLVSFYNNEISEKSEIFDDQFSVERPDGSNFTLKIRSTKLEDSAMYFCASSGPGGQETQYFGPGTRLLVL.